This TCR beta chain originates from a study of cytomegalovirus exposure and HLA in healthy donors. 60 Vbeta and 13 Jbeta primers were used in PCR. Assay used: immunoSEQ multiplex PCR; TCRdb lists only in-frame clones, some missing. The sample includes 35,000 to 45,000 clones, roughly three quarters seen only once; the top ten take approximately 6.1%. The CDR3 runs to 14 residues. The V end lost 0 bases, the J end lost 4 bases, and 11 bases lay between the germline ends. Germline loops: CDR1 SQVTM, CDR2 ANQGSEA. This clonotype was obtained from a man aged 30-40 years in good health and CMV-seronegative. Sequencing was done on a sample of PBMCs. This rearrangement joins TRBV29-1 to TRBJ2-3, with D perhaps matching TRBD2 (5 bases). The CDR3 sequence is CSVEETLAPDTQYF. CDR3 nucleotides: TGCAGCGTTGAAGAGACGCTAGCCCCAGATACGCAGTATTTT.